Below, 19 T cell receptor beta chains from the same sample are listed, as sequenced in a study of blood T cell repertoires in COVID-19. The table came from immunoSEQ multiplex PCR; TCRdb's copy has only in-frame clones and leaves some out. The table includes tens of thousands of clones, 87% detected once. The sample taken for sequencing was peripheral blood. These receptors originate from a human donor with active COVID-19. The donor label of this sample is uncertain.

V is TRBV18 and J is TRBJ1-3; possible D gene TRBD1, 5 bases. Trimming cost V 11 bases and J 5 bases, with 16 bases left between them. From germline, CDR1 is KGHSH and CDR2 LQKENI. CDR3 length equals 13 residues. The CDR3 region is CAGGTARRNTIYF. The DNA for the CDR3 is TGTGCCGGCGGGACGGCTCGAAGAAACACCATATATTTT.

The chain combines TRBV6-6 with TRBJ2-1; perhaps TRBD2 as D (7 bases). V gave up 11 bases and J gave up 3 bases, with 11 bases separating them. Germline loops: CDR1 MNHNY, CDR2 SVGAGI (reference sequence). This CDR3 spans 12 amino acids. The CDR3 region is CAAGASYNEQFF. The DNA of the CDR3 is TGTGCCGCGGGGGCCAGCTACAATGAGCAGTTCTTC.

The chain employs TRBV19 and TRBJ2-4; 12 positions match TRBD2. This CDR3 is 15 amino acids long. Germline V gene lookup returns CDR1 LNHDA and CDR2 SQIVND (reference sequence). V lost 1 base to trimming and J lost 9 bases; unmatched junction nucleotides: 4. The CDR3 coding sequence is TGTGCCAGTAGTATAGGTTCTAGCGGGGGGGCCATTCAGTACTTC. This gives the protein CASSIGSSGGAIQYF.

This clone has just a few counts. This rearrangement joins TRBV5-1 to TRBJ1-2; D remains ambiguous. CDR1 SGHRS and CDR2 YFSETQ come from the germline V gene. V shed 5 bases and J shed 4 bases, with 9 bases lying between them. The CDR3 has 12 amino acids. For the CDR3, the DNA is TGCGCCAGCAGTGTGGCAGGCTATGGCTACACCTTC. Encoded protein: CASSVAGYGYTF.

This sequence joins TRBV6-6 and TRBJ1-2; D remains ambiguous. Trimming took 2 bases from V and 6 from J, leaving 7 bases between them. The germline CDR1 and CDR2 sequences are MNHNY and SVGAGI (reference sequence). This CDR3 has 12 residues. The CDR3 region is CASSYIGDGYTF. CDR3 nucleotide sequence: TGTGCCAGCAGTTACATCGGGGATGGCTACACCTTC.

The rearrangement links TRBV4-1 to TRBJ1-2; D not resolved. V was pared by 1 base and J by 4 bases, with 10 bases between. Germline CDR1 is MGHRA and CDR2 is YSYEKL. The CDR3 length is 14 residues. The CDR3 nucleotides are TGCGCCAGCAGCCAAGGAGAAAATATCTATGGCTACACCTTC. Its protein product is CASSQGENIYGYTF.

This chain's CDR3 is CASSLEPYQETQYF. CDR3 nucleotides: TGTGCCAGCAGCTTGGAGCCTTACCAAGAGACCCAGTACTTC. The J gene is TRBJ2-5, the V gene TRBV5-5; unclear D gene. The germline gives CDR1 SGHKS, CDR2 YYEKEE (reference sequence). The CDR3 length is 14 residues. Trimming removed 0 bases at V and 0 bases at J, with 6 bases between.

V gene TRBV6-4 combines with J gene TRBJ2-3; D remains unclear. V lost 6 bases, J lost 4 bases, and 20 bases lay in between. Germline lookup yields CDR1 MRHNA and CDR2 SNTAGT. The CDR3 is 16 amino acids. This CDR3 reads CASRPPFPRSADTQYF. CDR3 bases: TGTGCCAGCAGACCTCCCTTTCCCCGGAGCGCAGATACGCAGTATTTT.

The rearrangement joins TRBV14 to TRBJ2-1, with 7 bases identical to TRBD1. The CDR3 contains 17 residues. V was clipped by 5 bases and J by 0 bases; unmatched bases: 10. CDR1 and CDR2 (germline): SGHDN, FVKESK. In nucleotides, the CDR3 is TGTGCCAGCAGCTCTTCACAGGGGAACCCCTCCTACAATGAGCAGTTCTTC. Amino acids: CASSSSQGNPSYNEQFF.

This rearrangement joins TRBV7-2 to TRBJ1-5, with TRBD1 as a possible D gene (6 bases). CDR1 SGHTA and CDR2 FQGNSA come from the germline V gene. V lost 3 bases, J lost 4 bases, and 7 bases lay in between. The CDR3 is 13 amino acids. The CDR3 nucleotides read TGTGCCAGCAGCTTCGACAGGAATCAGCCCCAGCATTTT. It is translated as CASSFDRNQPQHF.

The chain couples TRBV12-5 to TRBJ1-2, with 8 bases identical to TRBD1. J lost 6 bases, V lost 6 bases, and 15 bases had no gene match. This CDR3 has 16 residues. Germline CDR1 reads LGHNT; CDR2 reads FRNRAP. CDR3 protein: CASGDRPGQGGNGYTF. The CDR3 bases are TGTGCTAGTGGAGATCGGCCTGGACAGGGAGGAAATGGCTACACCTTC.

This rearrangement joins TRBV19 to TRBJ1-5; no firm D call. The CDR3 loop spans 12 amino acids. Trimming cost V 5 bases and J 7 bases, with 9 bases left between them. Germline lookup yields CDR1 LNHDA and CDR2 SQIVND (reference sequence). This chain's CDR3 is CASSCPRQPQHF. The CDR3 DNA sequence: TGTGCCAGTAGTTGCCCTCGGCAGCCCCAGCATTTT. The full variable domain, its missing parts supplied by reference TRBV19 and TRBJ1-5, is DGGITQSPKYLFRKEGQNVTLSCEQNLNHDAMYWYRQDPGQGLRLIYYSQIVNDFQKGDIAEGYSVSREKKESFPLTVTSAQKNPTAFYLCASSCPRQPQHFGDGTRLSIL.

The chain recombines TRBV3-1 (or the pseudogene TRBV3-2) with TRBJ2-4; TRBD2 aligns across 8 bases. The germline V gene has CDR1 LGHDT and CDR2 YNNKEL (reference sequence). The CDR3 has 13 residues. V lost 4 bases, J lost 6 bases, and 2 bases stayed unmatched. The CDR3 DNA reads TGTGCCAGCAGCCCGGGGGGGGGAAACATTCAGTACTTC. Residues: CASSPGGGNIQYF.

J is TRBJ2-7 and V is TRBV7-2; D is unclear. Germline CDR1 SGHTA, CDR2 FQGNSA. Trimming stripped 8 bases from V and 3 bases from J, with 14 bases between. The CDR3 is 13 residues long. Written as DNA, the CDR3 is TGTGCCAGCTCGAAACGTCAGGTCTACGAGCAGTACTTC. Protein sequence: CASSKRQVYEQYF.

This clone was found once. The chain combines TRBV10-3 with TRBJ1-2, with D tentatively TRBD1 (5 bases). Germline CDR1 ENHRY, CDR2 SYGVKD. Trimming left V 3 bases short and J 7 bases short, with 21 bases between. This CDR3 spans 16 amino acids. The CDR3 nucleotides are TGTGCCATCAGTGAAGGTCTTGGCAGGGAAATGGTTGGCTACACCTTC. Amino acids: CAISEGLGREMVGYTF.

The chain is built from TRBV5-1 and TRBJ2-1; 11 bases are shared with TRBD2. Trimming at V came to 1 base and at J to 4 bases, leaving 4 bases not matched to a gene. The CDR3 spans 16 residues. Germline assignment: CDR1 SGHRS and CDR2 YFSETQ. The CDR3 DNA reads TGCGCCAGCAGCTTGTACCTAGCGGGGGGTTACAATGAGCAGTTCTTC. Amino acids: CASSLYLAGGYNEQFF. The full variable domain, with the rest looked up from reference TRBV5-1 and TRBJ2-1, is KAGVTQTPRYLIKTRGQQVTLSCSPISGHRSVSWYQQTPGQGLQFLFEYFSETQRNKGNFPGRFSGRQFSNSRSEMNVSTLELGDSALYLCASSLYLAGGYNEQFFGPGTRLTVL.

The rearrangement joins TRBV19 to TRBJ1-5, with a weak D call TRBD1 (6 bases). Per germline, CDR1 LNHDA and CDR2 SQIVND (reference sequence). V was pared by 3 bases and J by 0 bases, with 18 bases between. The CDR3 spans 18 residues. Here the CDR3 DNA reads TGTGCCAGTAGTATGACAGGTACTGTGTACTATAGCAATCAGCCCCAGCATTTT. Protein sequence: CASSMTGTVYYSNQPQHF.

V and J are TRBV10-3 and TRBJ2-3; D remains ambiguous. The CDR3 is 13 residues long. V was trimmed by 5 bases and J by 0 bases, leaving 6 bases between them. Germline-derived CDR1 and CDR2 are ENHRY and SYGVKD. The CDR3 here is CAISTASTDTQYF. DNA for the CDR3: TGTGCCATCAGTACAGCTAGCACAGATACGCAGTATTTT.

The chain recombines TRBV4-2 with TRBJ2-3; the match to TRBD2 covers 12 bases. CDR1 and CDR2 from the germline V gene are LGHNA and YNFKEQ. CDR3 length equals 18 residues. Unmatched junction bases numbered 13, after V lost 0 bases and J lost 9 bases. This CDR3 reads CASSQDLSSGGVRGTQYF. CDR3 nucleotides: TGTGCCAGCAGCCAAGATCTCTCTAGCGGGGGGGTGAGAGGCACGCAGTATTTT.